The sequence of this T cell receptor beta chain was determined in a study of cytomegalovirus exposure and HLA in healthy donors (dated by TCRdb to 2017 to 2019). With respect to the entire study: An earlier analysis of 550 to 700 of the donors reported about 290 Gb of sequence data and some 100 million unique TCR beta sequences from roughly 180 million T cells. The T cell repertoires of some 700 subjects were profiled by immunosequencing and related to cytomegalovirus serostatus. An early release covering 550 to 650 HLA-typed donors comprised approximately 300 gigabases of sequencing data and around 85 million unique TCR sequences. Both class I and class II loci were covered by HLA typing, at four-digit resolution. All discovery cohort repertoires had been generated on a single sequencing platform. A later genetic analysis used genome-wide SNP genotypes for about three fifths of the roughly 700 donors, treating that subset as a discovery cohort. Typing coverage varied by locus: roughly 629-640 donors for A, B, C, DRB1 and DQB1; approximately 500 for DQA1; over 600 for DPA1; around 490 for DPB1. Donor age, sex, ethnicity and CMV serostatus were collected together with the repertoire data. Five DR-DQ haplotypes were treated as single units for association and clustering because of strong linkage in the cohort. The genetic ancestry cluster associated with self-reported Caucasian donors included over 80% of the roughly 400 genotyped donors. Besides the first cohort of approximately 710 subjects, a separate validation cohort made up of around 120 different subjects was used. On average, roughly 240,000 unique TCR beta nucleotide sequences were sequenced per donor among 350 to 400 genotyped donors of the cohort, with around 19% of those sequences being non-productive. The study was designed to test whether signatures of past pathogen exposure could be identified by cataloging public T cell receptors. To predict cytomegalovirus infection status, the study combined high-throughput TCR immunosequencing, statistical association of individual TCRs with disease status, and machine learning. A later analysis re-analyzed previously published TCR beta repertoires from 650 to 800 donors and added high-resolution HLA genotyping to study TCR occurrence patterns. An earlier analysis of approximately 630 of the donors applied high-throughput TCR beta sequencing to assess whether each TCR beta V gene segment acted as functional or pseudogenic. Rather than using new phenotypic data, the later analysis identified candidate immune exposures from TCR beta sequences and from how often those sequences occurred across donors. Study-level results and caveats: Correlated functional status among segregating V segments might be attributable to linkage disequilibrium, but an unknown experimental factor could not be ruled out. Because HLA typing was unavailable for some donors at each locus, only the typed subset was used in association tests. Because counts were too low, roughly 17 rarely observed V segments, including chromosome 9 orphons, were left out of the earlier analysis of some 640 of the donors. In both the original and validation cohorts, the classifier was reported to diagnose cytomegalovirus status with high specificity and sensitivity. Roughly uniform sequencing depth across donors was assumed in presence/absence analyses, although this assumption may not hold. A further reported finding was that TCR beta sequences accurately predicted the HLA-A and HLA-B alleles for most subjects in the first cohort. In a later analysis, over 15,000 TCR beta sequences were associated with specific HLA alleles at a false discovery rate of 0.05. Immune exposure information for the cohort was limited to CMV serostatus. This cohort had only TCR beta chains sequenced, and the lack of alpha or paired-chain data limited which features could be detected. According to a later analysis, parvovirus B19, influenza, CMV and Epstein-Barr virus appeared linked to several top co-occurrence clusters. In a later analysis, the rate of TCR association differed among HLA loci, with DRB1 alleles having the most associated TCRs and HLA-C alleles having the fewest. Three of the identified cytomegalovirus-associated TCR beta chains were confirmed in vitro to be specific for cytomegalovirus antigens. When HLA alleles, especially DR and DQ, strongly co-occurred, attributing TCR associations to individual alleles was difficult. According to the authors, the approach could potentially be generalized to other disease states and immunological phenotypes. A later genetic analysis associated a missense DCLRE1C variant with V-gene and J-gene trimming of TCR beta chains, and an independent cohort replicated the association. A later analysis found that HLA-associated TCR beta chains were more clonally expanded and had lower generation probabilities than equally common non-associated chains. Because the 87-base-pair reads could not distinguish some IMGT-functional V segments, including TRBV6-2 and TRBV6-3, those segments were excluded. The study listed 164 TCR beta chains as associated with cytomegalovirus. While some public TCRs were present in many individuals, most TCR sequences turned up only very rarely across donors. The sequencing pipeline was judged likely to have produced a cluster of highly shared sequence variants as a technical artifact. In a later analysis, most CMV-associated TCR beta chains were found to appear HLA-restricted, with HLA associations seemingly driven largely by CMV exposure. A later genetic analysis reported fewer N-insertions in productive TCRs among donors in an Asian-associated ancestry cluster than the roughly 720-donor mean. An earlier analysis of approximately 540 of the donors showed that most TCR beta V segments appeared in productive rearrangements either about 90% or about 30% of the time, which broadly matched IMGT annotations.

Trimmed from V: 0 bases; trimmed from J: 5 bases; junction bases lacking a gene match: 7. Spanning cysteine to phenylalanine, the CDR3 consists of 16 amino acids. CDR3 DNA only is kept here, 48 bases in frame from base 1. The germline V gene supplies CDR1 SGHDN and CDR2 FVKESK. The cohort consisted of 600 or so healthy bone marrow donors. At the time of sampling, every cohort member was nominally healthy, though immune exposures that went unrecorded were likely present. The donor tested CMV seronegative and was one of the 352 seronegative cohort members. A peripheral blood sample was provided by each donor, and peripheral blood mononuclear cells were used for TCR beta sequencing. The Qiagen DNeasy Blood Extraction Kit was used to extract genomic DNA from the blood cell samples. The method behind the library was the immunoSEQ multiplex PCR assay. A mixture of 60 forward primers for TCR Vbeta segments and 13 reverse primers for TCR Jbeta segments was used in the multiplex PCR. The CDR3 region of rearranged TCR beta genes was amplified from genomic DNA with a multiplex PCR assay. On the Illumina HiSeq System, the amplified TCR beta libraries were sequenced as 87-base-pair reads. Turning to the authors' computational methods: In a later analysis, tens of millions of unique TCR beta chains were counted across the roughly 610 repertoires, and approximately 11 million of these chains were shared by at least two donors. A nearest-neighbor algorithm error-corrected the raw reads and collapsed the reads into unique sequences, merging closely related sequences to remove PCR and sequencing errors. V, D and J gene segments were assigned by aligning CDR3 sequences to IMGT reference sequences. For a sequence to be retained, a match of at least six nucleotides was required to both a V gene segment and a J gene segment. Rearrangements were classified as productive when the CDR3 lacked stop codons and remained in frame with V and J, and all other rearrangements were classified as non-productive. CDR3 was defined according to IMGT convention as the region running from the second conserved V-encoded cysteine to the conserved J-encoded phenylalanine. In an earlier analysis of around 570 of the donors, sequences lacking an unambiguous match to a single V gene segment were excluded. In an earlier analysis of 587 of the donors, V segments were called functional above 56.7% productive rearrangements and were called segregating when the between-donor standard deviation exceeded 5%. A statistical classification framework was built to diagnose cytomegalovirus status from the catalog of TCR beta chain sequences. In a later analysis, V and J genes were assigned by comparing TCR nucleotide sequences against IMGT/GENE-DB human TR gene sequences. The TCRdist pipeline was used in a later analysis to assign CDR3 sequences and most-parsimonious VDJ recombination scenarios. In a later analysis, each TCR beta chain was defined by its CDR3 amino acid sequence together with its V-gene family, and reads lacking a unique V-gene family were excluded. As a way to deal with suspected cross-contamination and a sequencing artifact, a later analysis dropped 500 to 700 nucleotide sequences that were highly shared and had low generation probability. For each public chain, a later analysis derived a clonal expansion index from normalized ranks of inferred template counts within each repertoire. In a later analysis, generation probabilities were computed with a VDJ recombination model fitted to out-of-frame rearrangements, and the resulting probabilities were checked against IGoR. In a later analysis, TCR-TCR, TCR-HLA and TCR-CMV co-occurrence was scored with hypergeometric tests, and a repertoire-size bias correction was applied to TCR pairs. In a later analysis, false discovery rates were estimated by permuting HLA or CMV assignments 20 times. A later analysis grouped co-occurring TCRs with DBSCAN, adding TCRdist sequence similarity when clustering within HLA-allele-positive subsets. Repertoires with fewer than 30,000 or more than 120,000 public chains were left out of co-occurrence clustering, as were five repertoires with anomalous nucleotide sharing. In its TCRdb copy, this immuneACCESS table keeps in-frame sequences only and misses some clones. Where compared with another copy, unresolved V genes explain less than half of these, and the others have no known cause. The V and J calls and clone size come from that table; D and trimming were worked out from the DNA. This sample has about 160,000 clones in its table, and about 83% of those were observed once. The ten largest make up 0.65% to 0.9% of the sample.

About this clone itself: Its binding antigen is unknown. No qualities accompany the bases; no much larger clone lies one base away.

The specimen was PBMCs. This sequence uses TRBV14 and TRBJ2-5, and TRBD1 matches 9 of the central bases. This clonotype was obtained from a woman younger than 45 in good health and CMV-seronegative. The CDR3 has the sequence CASSQEGTGWSETQYF. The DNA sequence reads TGTGCCAGCAGCCAAGAGGGGACAGGGTGGTCGGAGACCCAGTACTTC.